The sequence of this TCR beta chain was determined in a study of blood T cell repertoires in COVID-19. Study-wide context: PBMCs, B-cell-depleted T cells, or T cells were the source of the cDNA or gDNA that made up the material.

Trimming left V 6 bases short and J 0 bases short, with 15 bases between. The germline CDR1 and CDR2 sequences are LGHNT and FRNRAP. The CDR3 consists of 16 residues. How the authors handled the data: For nucleated cells, counts were estimated from reference gene primer amplification. Only in-frame clones appear in the TCRdb table, and some are missing; sequencing was by immunoSEQ multiplex PCR. That table is the source of V, J and clone size, and D and trimming were worked out from the DNA. The sample holds some 370,000 clones, about 90% seen once. V gene TRBV12-5 combines with J gene TRBJ1-5; D remains unclear. Specimen: peripheral blood. The source is a man aged 40-49 years with acute or convalescent COVID-19. The CDR3 region has the DNA TGTGCTAGTGGACGAGTAGATTCTCCTAGCAATCAGCCCCAGCATTTT. Translated: CASGRVDSPSNQPQHF.